These T cell receptor beta chains were read from a single sample in a study of Tregs in tolerant kidney transplant recipients. Sequencing used immunoSEQ multiplex PCR; TCRdb keeps in-frame clones, though not all of them. The repertoire consists of approximately 67,000 clones, with roughly 92% occurring once and the leading ten covering 10% to 11%. Sequencing used CD8+ T cells from blood, obtained before the transplant. All receptors derive from a human donor who received a combined kidney and bone marrow transplant. CDR3s include the opening cysteine and the closing phenylalanine or tryptophan. Part of the rows lack a size; the others show once, few, many or a class for expanded clones.

v_call: TRBV13
clone_size: few
cdr3_aa: CASRWGGLRNEQYF

v_call: TRBV7-9
clone_size: -
cdr3_aa: CASSVSGTGSYTEAFF

v_call: TRBV5-4
clone_size: -
cdr3_aa: CASRPGAGELFF

v_call: TRBV11-2
clone_size: -
cdr3_aa: CASSLDGVQPQHF

v_call: TRBV19
clone_size: -
cdr3_aa: CASSNGQIMSTEAFF

v_call: TRBV19
clone_size: -
cdr3_aa: CASSLGLAGETDTQYF

v_call: TRBV9
clone_size: once
cdr3_aa: CASSVDGRGMGNEQFF

v_call: TRBV6-1
clone_size: -
cdr3_aa: CASSLQLEKLFF

v_call: TRBV5-5
clone_size: once
cdr3_aa: CASSLGAGEYEQYF

v_call: TRBV7-9
clone_size: -
cdr3_aa: CASSSPLVGPGYGYTF

v_call: TRBV27
clone_size: -
cdr3_aa: CASSPGGSAIGYTF

v_call: TRBV6-1
clone_size: -
cdr3_aa: CASSDGGNEQFF

v_call: TRBV30
clone_size: -
cdr3_aa: CAWSSTSGPGGTQYF

v_call: TRBV7-8
clone_size: -
cdr3_aa: CASSLGSRMDYGYTF